The rows below give T cell receptor beta chains drawn from one sample of a study of T cell responses to AZD1222 COVID-19 vaccine. Method: immunoSEQ multiplex PCR; TCRdb's copy keeps in-frame clones and lacks some. Here the sample spans about 60,000 clones, around 84% being singletons. Sequencing used peripheral blood, obtained on day 0 of AZD1222 vaccination. Receptor source: an adult in good health. CDR3s include the opening cysteine and the closing phenylalanine or tryptophan. Fields, in order: CDR3 protein, CDR3 DNA, clone size, J gene, D gene, V gene. A D gene is named only where the DNA matches it firmly. The size of a clone is reported for some rows only, either as once, few or many, or as a class for expanded clones.

CASSADRGGNQPQHF TGTGCCAGTAGCGCAGACAGGGGCGGCAATCAGCCCCAGCATTTT - TRBJ1-5 TRBD1 TRBV19
CATSLGLAGAYEQYF TGTGCCACCAGCCTTGGACTAGCGGGGGCCTACGAGCAGTACTTC few TRBJ2-7 TRBD2 TRBV15
CASSRKGQGNTEAFF TGTGCCAGCAGCCGCAAGGGACAGGGGAACACTGAAGCTTTCTTT - TRBJ1-1 TRBD1 TRBV7-9
CASSQSVGSQPQHF TGTGCCAGCAGTCAATCGGTCGGGTCGCAGCCCCAGCATTTT once TRBJ1-5 - TRBV6-2/TRBV6-3
CASSAGQQYF TGTGCCAGCAGCGCGGGACAACAGTACTTC - TRBJ2-4 - TRBV7-6
CASSSPGIHEQFF TGTGCCAGCAGTTCCCCGGGTATCCATGAGCAGTTCTTC - TRBJ2-1 - TRBV6-5
CASSQGSYSSYEQYF TGTGCCAGCAGCCAGGGGTCTTACAGCTCCTACGAGCAGTACTTC - TRBJ2-7 - TRBV6-5
CASSRRALNQPQHF TGTGCCAGTAGTCGCAGGGCCCTCAATCAGCCCCAGCATTTT - TRBJ1-5 - TRBV19
CASTATPGQDYGYTF TGTGCCAGCACCGCAACTCCGGGACAGGACTATGGCTACACCTTC - TRBJ1-2 TRBD1 TRBV6-5
CASSPTDRALRGYTF TGTGCCAGCAGCCCTACGGACAGGGCTCTCCGAGGCTACACCTTC once TRBJ1-2 TRBD1 TRBV13
CASSSHSGALEQYF TGTGCCAGCAGTTCCCATAGCGGGGCCCTCGAGCAGTACTTC - TRBJ2-7 TRBD2 TRBV11-3
CASSRNRKTEAFF TGTGCCAGCAGCCGGAATAGGAAGACTGAAGCTTTCTTT - TRBJ1-1 - TRBV7-2
CASSLVVAIGSPLHF TGTGCCAGCAGCTTAGTCGTCGCGATAGGTTCACCCCTCCACTTT - TRBJ1-6 - TRBV7-2
CASSLGGFGETQYF TGTGCCAGCAGCTTAGGGGGGTTCGGAGAGACCCAGTACTTC once TRBJ2-5 - TRBV11-3
CASSWDSAPIEQFF TGCGCCAGCAGCTGGGACAGTGCCCCAATTGAGCAGTTCTTC few TRBJ2-1 TRBD1 TRBV5-1
CAWKRVDNSPLHF TGTGCCTGGAAGCGGGTTGATAATTCACCCCTCCACTTT - TRBJ1-6 - TRBV30
CASSVEQGYFADTQYF TGTGCCAGCAGCGTAGAACAGGGTTACTTTGCTGATACGCAGTATTTT - TRBJ2-3 - TRBV9
CASSGRDRVGYEQYF TGTGCCAGCAGCGGAAGGGACAGGGTCGGTTACGAGCAGTACTTC - TRBJ2-7 TRBD1 TRBV5-8
CATSRVRGNSPLHF TGTGCCACCAGCAGAGTCAGGGGGAATTCACCCCTCCACTTT - TRBJ1-6 TRBD1 TRBV15
CASSYNEVGYEQYF TGTGCCAGCAGTTACAATGAGGTGGGGTACGAGCAGTACTTC - TRBJ2-7 - TRBV6-5
CASSLDGGSNQPQHF TGCGCCAGCAGCTTGGACGGTGGCTCGAATCAGCCCCAGCATTTT - TRBJ1-5 - TRBV5-1
CAWSPGVSYEQYF TGTGCCTGGAGCCCTGGGGTGTCCTACGAGCAGTACTTC - TRBJ2-7 - TRBV30
CASSQVAATGYTF TGCGCCAGCAGCCAAGTGGCGGCGACTGGCTACACCTTC - TRBJ1-2 - TRBV4-1
CASSLILSQGSGNTGELFF TGCGCCAGCAGCCTTATCCTCTCCCAGGGATCTGGGAACACCGGGGAGCTGTTTTTT - TRBJ2-2 - TRBV5-1
CASSAGGENEQFF TGCGCCAGCAGTGCGGGGGGGGAAAATGAGCAGTTCTTC few TRBJ2-1 TRBD2 TRBV10-1
CASTSRRSGGTDTQYF TGTGCCAGCACCTCAAGACGGTCAGGGGGGACAGATACGCAGTATTTT once TRBJ2-3 - TRBV7-2
CASRPTQDTGELFF TGTGCCAGCAGACCTACTCAGGACACCGGGGAGCTGTTTTTT - TRBJ2-2 - TRBV5-4
CASSFRLDQPQHF TGTGCCAGCAGTTTTAGGTTGGATCAGCCCCAGCATTTT - TRBJ1-5 - TRBV6-5
CASRSQVNTGELFF TGCGCCAGCAGGTCACAGGTGAACACCGGGGAGCTGTTTTTT once TRBJ2-2 - TRBV5-1
CASSLPGLGYEQYF TGCGCCAGCAGTCTCCCGGGACTGGGCTACGAGCAGTACTTC - TRBJ2-7 - TRBV10-2
CASSALGQGTSNEQFF TGTGCCAGCAGTGCCCTGGGGCAGGGGACGAGCAATGAGCAGTTCTTC - TRBJ2-1 - TRBV2
CASSPLSKISGNTIYF TGTGCCAGCTCACCCCTTAGTAAGATCTCTGGAAACACCATATATTTT - TRBJ1-3 - TRBV18
CASSQSPLPAGVGETQYF TGCGCCAGCAGCCAAAGCCCTTTGCCAGCGGGGGTAGGAGAGACCCAGTACTTC - TRBJ2-5 TRBD2 TRBV4-3
CASSQDRVAGGPRAEQFF TGCGCCAGCAGCCAAGATCGAGTAGCGGGGGGGCCACGGGCTGAGCAGTTCTTC - TRBJ2-1 TRBD2 TRBV4-3
CASSPPQLGRASYEQYF TGTGCCAGCAGCCCACCCCAACTCGGTAGGGCGAGCTACGAGCAGTACTTC - TRBJ2-7 - TRBV4-2
CASSRRPGRYQETQYF TGTGCCAGCAGCCGCCGGCCGGGCCGGTACCAAGAGACCCAGTACTTC - TRBJ2-5 - TRBV21-1
CASSADREVGYTF TGTGCCAGCAGCGCGGACAGGGAGGTTGGCTACACCTTC - TRBJ1-2 TRBD1 TRBV7-2